This T cell receptor (beta chain) appears in the sequencing data of a study of blood T cell repertoires in COVID-19. About the research overall: Samples of COVID-19 (acute and convalescent) were obtained from the United States, Italy and Spain. Sample material is recorded as cDNA or gDNA derived from T cells, B-cell-depleted T cells, or PBMCs.

Looked up from germline, CDR1 is LNHNV and CDR2 is YYDKDF (reference sequence). Trimming took off 0 bases at V and 3 bases at J, with 9 bases between the two ends. The CDR3 contains 14 residues. This clone turned up a few times. This same CDR3 is encoded by further DNA sequences in the sample. Original methodology: Using reference gene primer amplification, nucleated cell counts were estimated. TCRdb keeps only in-frame clones here, not all; method: immunoSEQ multiplex PCR. V, J and clone size reflect that table, while D and trimming were determined from the DNA. Of 450,000 to 500,000 clones listed, around 85% are singletons.

The genes are TRBV15 and TRBJ2-7, with a weak D call TRBD1 (5 bases). The origin of this receptor is a human donor in a cohort sampled during active COVID-19. The sequencing sample was made of peripheral blood. The CDR3 coding sequence is TGTGCCACCAGCAGAGATCGTCAGGGCTACGAGCAGTACTTC. It is translated as CATSRDRQGYEQYF. Full variable domain (missing parts from reference TRBV15 and TRBJ2-7): DAMVIQNPRYQVTQFGKPVTLSCSQTLNHNVMYWYQQKSSQAPKLLFHYYDKDFNNEADTPDNFQSRRPNTSFCFLDIRSPGLGDTAMYLCATSRDRQGYEQYFGPGTRLTVT.